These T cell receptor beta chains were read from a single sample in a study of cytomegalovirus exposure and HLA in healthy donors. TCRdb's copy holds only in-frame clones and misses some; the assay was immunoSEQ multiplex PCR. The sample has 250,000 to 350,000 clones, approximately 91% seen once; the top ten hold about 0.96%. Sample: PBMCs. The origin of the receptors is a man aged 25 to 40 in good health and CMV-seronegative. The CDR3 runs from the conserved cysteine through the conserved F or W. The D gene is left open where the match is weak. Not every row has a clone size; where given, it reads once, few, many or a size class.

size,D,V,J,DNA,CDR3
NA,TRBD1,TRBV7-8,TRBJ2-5,TGTGCCAGCAGCTTAGTACCTCGGGACAGCGGAGAGACCCAGTACTTC,CASSLVPRDSGETQYF
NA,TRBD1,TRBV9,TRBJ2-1,TGTGCCAGCAGCGGCCAGGGGGTCTCCTACAATGAGCAGTTCTTC,CASSGQGVSYNEQFF
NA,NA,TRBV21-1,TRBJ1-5,TGTGCCAGCAGCAAGGAAGTGGAGCAGGGGGTTGGTCAGCCCCAGCATTTT,CASSKEVEQGVGQPQHF
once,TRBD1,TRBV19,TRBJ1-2,TGTGCCACCTCCTCGACAGGGGGAAACTATGGCTACACCTTC,CATSSTGGNYGYTF
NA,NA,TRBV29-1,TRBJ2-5,TGCAGCGTTGGGCAGGAAGAGACCCAGTACTTC,CSVGQEETQYF
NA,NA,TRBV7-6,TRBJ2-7,TGTGCCAGCAGCGTTATGTCGGGATCCTACGAGCAGTACTTC,CASSVMSGSYEQYF
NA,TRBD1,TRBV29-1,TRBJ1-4,TGCAGCGTTGAAGGGGGGACAGAGAATGAAAAACTGTTTTTT,CSVEGGTENEKLFF
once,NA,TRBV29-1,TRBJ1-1,TGCAGCGTAAGATCCGGGACAATGAACACTGAAGCTTTCTTT,CSVRSGTMNTEAFF
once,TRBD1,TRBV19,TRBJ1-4,TGTGCCAGTAGTATCCAGGGGGCGCTGAATGAAAAACTGTTTTTT,CASSIQGALNEKLFF
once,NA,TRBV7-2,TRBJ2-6,TGTGCCAGCAGCTCGGACAGCTCTGGGGCCAACGTCCTGACTTTC,CASSSDSSGANVLTF
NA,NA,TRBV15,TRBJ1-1,TGTGCCACCAGCAGGGCTCAGGGAAGGAAGGCTGAAGCTTTCTTT,CATSRAQGRKAEAFF
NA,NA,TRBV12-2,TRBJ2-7,TGTGCAAGTCGCTTCCTACTGACAGGGGGCCGCGAGCAGTACTTC,CASRFLLTGGREQYF
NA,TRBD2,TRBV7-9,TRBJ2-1,TGTGCCAGCAGCTCTCCTACCGGGGGGGCCTACAATGAGCAGTTCTTC,CASSSPTGGAYNEQFF
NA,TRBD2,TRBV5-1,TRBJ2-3,TGCGCCAGCAGCTTGGCCACAGCTCTAGCGGGGGGGCCCACAGATACGCAGTATTTT,CASSLATALAGGPTDTQYF
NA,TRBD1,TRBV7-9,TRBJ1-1,TGTGCCAGCAGCCCGGGACAGGGAGGCACTGAAGCTTTCTTT,CASSPGQGGTEAFF
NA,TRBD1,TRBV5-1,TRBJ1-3,TGCGCCAGCAGCTTGACGGGGGACAGGATCTCTGGAAACACCATATATTTT,CASSLTGDRISGNTIYF
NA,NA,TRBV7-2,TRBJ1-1,TGTGCCAGCAGCTCCCAGTTGAACACTGAAGCTTTCTTT,CASSSQLNTEAFF
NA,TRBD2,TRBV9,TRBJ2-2,TGTGCCAGCAGCGTAGTTGCGGGGGGTTCCACCGGGGAGCTGTTTTTT,CASSVVAGGSTGELFF
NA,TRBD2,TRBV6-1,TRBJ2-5,TGTGCCAGCGGATTAGCGGGGGGGTATGAGGAGACCCAGTACTTC,CASGLAGGYEETQYF
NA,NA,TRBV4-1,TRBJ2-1,TGCGCCAGCAGCGTCAACACCAATTACCTCTACAATGAGCAGTTCTTC,CASSVNTNYLYNEQFF
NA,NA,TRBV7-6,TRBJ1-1,TGTGCCAGCAGCTTAGCAACAGCTTCGAACACTGAAGCTTTCTTT,CASSLATASNTEAFF
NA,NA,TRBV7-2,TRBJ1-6,TGTGCCACAAGCGGTACGGGGCGCAGGGGCGGCTCACCCCTCCACTTT,CATSGTGRRGGSPLHF
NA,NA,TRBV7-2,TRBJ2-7,TGTGCCAGCAGCTTTGATCTTCTTACCGGCGAGCAGTACTTC,CASSFDLLTGEQYF
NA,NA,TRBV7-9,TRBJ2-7,TGTGCCAGCAACAGGCAGGGCTCGACCTACGAGCAGTACTTC,CASNRQGSTYEQYF
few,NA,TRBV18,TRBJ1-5,TGTGCCAGCTCACCTCAGACAGATCAGCCCCAGCATTTT,CASSPQTDQPQHF
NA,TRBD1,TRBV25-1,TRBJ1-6,TGTGCCAGCCAGGACAGGGCTAATTCACCCCTCCACTTT,CASQDRANSPLHF
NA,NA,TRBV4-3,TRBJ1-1,TGCGCCAGCAGCCAAGTTGGACAGTACACTGAAGCTTTCTTT,CASSQVGQYTEAFF
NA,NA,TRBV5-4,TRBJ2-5,TGTGCCAGCAGCGGGGGAGGACAAGAGACCCAGTACTTC,CASSGGGQETQYF
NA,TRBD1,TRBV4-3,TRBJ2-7,TGCGCCAGCAGCCCCCGGACAGGGGAATACTACGAGCAGTACTTC,CASSPRTGEYYEQYF
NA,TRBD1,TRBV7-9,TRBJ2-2,TGTGCCAGCAGCCCTCCACAGGGGAAGGCCGGGGAGCTGTTTTTT,CASSPPQGKAGELFF
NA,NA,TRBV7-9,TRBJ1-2,TGTGCCAGCAGCTTGTCTTACAGGGATATGATGAGCGGCTACACCTTC,CASSLSYRDMMSGYTF
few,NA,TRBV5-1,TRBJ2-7,TGCGCCAGCCACCGGGACACCAGCTACGAGCAGTACTTC,CASHRDTSYEQYF
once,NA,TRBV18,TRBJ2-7,TGTGCCAGCTCACCAGATAAGCACGAGCAGTACTTC,CASSPDKHEQYF
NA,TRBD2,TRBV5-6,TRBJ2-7,TGTGCCAGCAGCTCCGGACTAGCTTTATACTACGAGCAGTACTTC,CASSSGLALYYEQYF
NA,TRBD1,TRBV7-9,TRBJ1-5,TGTGCCAGCAGCTCGGGACAGGGTCTAAACCAGCCCCAGCATTTT,CASSSGQGLNQPQHF
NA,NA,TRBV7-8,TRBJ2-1,TGTGCCAGCAGCTTAGCCTGGTACATTGATGAGCAGTTCTTC,CASSLAWYIDEQFF
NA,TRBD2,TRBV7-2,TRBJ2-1,TGTGCCAGCAGCTTGGGGGGACTAGCGGGACGGCGTGAGCAGTTCTTC,CASSLGGLAGRREQFF
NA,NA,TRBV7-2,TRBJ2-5,TGTGCCAGCAGCCTTGGACAGTTGGAGACCCAGTACTTC,CASSLGQLETQYF
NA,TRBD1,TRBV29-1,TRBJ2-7,TGCAGCGTTGAAGTCGGGACAGGGGCCAGCGAGCAGTACTTC,CSVEVGTGASEQYF
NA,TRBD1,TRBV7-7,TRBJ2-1,TGTGCCAGCAGCCCACGGACAGGGGGCGATGAGCAGTTCTTC,CASSPRTGGDEQFF
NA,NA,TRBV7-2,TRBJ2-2,TGTGCCAGCAGAACTACAGGGATCAACCCCGGGGAGCTGTTTTTT,CASRTTGINPGELFF
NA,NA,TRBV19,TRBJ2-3,TGTGCCAGTAATATAGTCAAAACAGATACGCAGTATTTT,CASNIVKTDTQYF
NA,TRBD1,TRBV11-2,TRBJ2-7,TGTGCCAGCAGCTTAGAAGGGGACAGGGCCTACGAGCAGTACTTC,CASSLEGDRAYEQYF
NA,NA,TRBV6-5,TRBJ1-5,TGTGCCAGCAGTCCCCGCGAACGATTCAATCAGCCCCAGCATTTT,CASSPRERFNQPQHF
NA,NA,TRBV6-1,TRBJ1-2,TGTGCCAGCAGTGAAAGACAGGCCCCGAGCGGCTACACCTTC,CASSERQAPSGYTF
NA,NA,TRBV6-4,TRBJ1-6,TGTGCCAGCAGTGACTCGGGACACCCCTATAATTCACCCCTCCACTTT,CASSDSGHPYNSPLHF
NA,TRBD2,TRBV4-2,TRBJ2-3,TGTGCCAGCAGCCAAGGATTAGGCGGGGGGAGCACAGATACGCAGTATTTT,CASSQGLGGGSTDTQYF
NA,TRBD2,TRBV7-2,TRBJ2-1,TGTGCCAGCAGCCCTCTGGCGGGGGGACTGTATGAGCAGTTCTTC,CASSPLAGGLYEQFF
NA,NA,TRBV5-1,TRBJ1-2,TGCGCCAGCAGCCCCCAAGTAAGGGGTCTCTATGGCTACACCTTC,CASSPQVRGLYGYTF
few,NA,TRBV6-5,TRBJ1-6,TGTGCCAGCAGTTACAGGGGACTAAGGGGTTCACCCCTCCACTTT,CASSYRGLRGSPLHF
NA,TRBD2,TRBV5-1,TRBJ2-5,TGCGCCAGCAGCCATGGACTAGCGGGGGGGCCAGAGACCCAGTACTTC,CASSHGLAGGPETQYF
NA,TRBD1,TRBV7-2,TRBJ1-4,TGTGCCAGCAGCTTAGATGGGACAGTGAGTGAAAAACTGTTTTTT,CASSLDGTVSEKLFF
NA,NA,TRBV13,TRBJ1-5,TGTGCCAGCAGCTTTCGGGATCAGCCCCAGCATTTT,CASSFRDQPQHF
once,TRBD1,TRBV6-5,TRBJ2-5,TGTGCCAGCAGTAGACGGGACAGAAAAGAGACCCAGTACTTC,CASSRRDRKETQYF